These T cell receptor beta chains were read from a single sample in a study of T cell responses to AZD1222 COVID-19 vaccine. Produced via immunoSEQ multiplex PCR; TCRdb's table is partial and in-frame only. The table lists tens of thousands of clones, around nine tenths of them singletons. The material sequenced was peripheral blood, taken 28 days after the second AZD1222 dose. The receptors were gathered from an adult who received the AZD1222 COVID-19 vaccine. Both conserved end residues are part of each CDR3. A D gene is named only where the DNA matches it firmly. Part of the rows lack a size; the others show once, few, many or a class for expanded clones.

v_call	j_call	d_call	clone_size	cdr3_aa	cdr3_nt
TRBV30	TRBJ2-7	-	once	CALRHEYEQYF	TGTGCCTTACGTCATGAATACGAGCAGTACTTC
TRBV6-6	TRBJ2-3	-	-	CASSSYSTDTQYF	TGTGCCAGCTCCTCATATAGCACAGATACGCAGTATTTT
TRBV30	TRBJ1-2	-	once	CAWSSGGNVGYTF	TGTGCCTGGAGTTCCGGGGGTAACGTCGGCTACACCTTC
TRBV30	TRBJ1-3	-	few	CAWSEGFSGNTIYF	TGTGCCTGGAGCGAGGGGTTCTCTGGAAACACCATATATTTT
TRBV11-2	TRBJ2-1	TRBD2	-	CASSLSSGGWDEQFF	TGTGCCAGCAGCTTGAGTAGCGGGGGGTGGGATGAGCAGTTCTTC
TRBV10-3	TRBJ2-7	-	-	CAISQKGPSYEQYF	TGTGCCATCAGCCAAAAGGGTCCCTCCTACGAGCAGTACTTC
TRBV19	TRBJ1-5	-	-	CASAEGGGQPQHF	TGTGCCAGTGCTGAGGGGGGGGGTCAGCCCCAGCATTTT
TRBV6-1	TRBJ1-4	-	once	CASSEGARREKLFF	TGTGCCAGCAGTGAAGGGGCACGTCGGGAAAAACTGTTTTTT
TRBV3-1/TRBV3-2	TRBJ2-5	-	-	CASSLRLPRETQYF	TGTGCCAGCAGCCTACGCTTACCTCGGGAGACCCAGTACTTC
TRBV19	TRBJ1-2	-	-	CANYNRVFGGYTF	TGTGCCAACTACAACAGGGTATTTGGTGGCTACACCTTC
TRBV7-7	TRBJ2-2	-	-	CASSSTGLGSGELFF	TGTGCTAGCAGCTCCACCGGGTTGGGTTCCGGGGAGCTGTTTTTT
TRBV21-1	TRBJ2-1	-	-	CASSKGLDRVQSEQFF	TGTGCCAGCAGCAAAGGACTGGACAGGGTACAAAGTGAGCAGTTCTTC
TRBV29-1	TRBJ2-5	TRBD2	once	CSVRRGVTETQYF	TGCAGCGTGAGGCGGGGGGTCACAGAGACCCAGTACTTC
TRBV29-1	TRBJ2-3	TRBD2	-	CSVPEGSGGTDTQYF	TGCAGCGTGCCGGAGGGTAGCGGGGGGACAGATACGCAGTATTTT
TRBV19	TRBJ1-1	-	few	CASTDDLNTEAFF	TGTGCCAGCACAGACGACCTGAACACTGAAGCTTTCTTT
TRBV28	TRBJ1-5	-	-	CASSLSRGHQPQHF	TGTGCCAGCAGTTTGAGCAGGGGACATCAGCCCCAGCATTTT
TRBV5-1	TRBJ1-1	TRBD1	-	CASRISGQGPNTEAFF	TGCGCCAGCAGGATCTCGGGACAGGGCCCGAACACTGAAGCTTTCTTT
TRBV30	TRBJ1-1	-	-	CAWSVGGGEAFF	TGTGCCTGGAGTGTAGGTGGAGGTGAAGCTTTCTTT
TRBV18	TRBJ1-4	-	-	CASSRGREMATNEKLFF	TGTGCCAGCTCGCGGGGCAGGGAGATGGCAACTAATGAAAAACTGTTTTTT
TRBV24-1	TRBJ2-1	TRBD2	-	CATSDLLAGGSEQFF	TGTGCCACCAGTGATTTGCTAGCGGGGGGGAGTGAGCAGTTCTTC
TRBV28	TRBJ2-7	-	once	CASRPAEEQYF	TGTGCCAGCAGGCCCGCCGAGGAGCAGTACTTC
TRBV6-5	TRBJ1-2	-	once	CANTRGANYGYTF	TGTGCCAACACCCGCGGGGCTAACTATGGCTACACCTTC
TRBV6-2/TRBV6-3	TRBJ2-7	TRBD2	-	CASSRSSSGPLEQYF	TGTGCCAGCAGCCGTAGCTCTAGCGGGCCTCTCGAGCAGTACTTC
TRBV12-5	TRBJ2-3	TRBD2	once	CASGLNGGRDTQYF	TGTGCTAGTGGTTTGAACGGGGGGAGAGATACGCAGTATTTT